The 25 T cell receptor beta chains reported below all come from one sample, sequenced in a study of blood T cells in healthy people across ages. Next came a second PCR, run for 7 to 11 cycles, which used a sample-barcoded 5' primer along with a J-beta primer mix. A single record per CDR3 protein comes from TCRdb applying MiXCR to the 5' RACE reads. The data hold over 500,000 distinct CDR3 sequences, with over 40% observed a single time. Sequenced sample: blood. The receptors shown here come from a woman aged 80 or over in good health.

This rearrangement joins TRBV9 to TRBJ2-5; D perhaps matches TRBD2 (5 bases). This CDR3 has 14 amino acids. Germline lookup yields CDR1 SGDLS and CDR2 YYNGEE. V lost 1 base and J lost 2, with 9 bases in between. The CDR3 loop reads CASSVHSEQETQYF. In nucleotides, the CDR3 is TGTGCCAGCAGCGTACATAGCGAACAAGAGACCCAGTACTTC.

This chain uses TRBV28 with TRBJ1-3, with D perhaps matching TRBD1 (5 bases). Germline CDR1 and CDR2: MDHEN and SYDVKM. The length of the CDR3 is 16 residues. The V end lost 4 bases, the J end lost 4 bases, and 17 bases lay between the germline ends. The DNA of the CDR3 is TGTGCCAGCAGTTCAACCGCGGGGCGAAGAGGAAACACCATATATTTT. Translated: CASSSTAGRRGNTIYF.

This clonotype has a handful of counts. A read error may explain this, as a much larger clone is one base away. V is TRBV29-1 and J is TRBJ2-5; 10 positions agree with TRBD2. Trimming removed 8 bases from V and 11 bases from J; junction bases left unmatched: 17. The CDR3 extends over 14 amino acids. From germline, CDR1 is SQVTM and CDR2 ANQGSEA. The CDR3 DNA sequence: TGCAGCTTTTATTGGGGACTAGCGAAGAGTGAGCAGTACTTC. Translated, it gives CSFYWGLAKSEQYF.

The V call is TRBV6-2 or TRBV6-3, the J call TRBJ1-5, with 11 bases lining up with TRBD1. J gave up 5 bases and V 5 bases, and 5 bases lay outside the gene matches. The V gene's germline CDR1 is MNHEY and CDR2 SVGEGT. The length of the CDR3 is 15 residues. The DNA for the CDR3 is TGTGCCAGCAGTCCCCGGGACAGGGGGTATCAGCCCCAGCATTTT. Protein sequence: CASSPRDRGYQPQHF.

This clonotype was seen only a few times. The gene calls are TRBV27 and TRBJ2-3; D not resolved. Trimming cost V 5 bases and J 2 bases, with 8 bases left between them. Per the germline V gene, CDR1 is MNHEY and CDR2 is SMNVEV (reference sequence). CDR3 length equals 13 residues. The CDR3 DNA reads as TGTGCCAGCAGTGTATTCGACACAGATACGCAGTATTTT. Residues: CASSVFDTDTQYF.

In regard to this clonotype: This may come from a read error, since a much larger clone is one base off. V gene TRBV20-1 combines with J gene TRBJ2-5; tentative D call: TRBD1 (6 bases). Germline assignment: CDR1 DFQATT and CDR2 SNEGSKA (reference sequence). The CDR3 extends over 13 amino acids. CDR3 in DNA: TGCAGTACTAGAGGTCAGGGGCTTGAGACCCAGTACTTC. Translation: CSTRGQGLETQYF.

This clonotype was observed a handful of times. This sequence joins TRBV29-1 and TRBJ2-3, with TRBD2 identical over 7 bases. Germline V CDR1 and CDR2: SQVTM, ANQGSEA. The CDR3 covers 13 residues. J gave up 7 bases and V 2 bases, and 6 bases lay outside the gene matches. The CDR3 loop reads CSVERAGTYTQYF. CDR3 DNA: TGCAGCGTTGAACGAGCGGGGACCTATACGCAGTATTTT.

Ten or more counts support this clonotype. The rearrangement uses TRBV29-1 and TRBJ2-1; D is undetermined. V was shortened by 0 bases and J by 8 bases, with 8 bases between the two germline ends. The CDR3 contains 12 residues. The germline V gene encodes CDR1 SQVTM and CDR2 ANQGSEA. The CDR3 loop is CSVEDGLDEQFF. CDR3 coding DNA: TGCAGCGTTGAAGATGGGCTCGATGAGCAGTTCTTC.

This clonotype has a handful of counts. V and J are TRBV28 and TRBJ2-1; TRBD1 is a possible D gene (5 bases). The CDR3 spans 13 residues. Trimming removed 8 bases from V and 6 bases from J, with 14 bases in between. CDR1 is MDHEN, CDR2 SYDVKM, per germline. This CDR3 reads CASGAITFNEQFF. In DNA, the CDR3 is TGTGCCAGCGGGGCAATCACCTTCAATGAGCAGTTCTTC.

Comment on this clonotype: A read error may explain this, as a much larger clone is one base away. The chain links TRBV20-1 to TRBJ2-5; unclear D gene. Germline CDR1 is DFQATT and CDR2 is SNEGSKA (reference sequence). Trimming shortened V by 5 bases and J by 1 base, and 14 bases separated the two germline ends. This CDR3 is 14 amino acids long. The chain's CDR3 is CSASETGSQETQYF. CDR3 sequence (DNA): TGCAGTGCTTCTGAGACCGGCTCCCAAGAGACCCAGTACTTC.

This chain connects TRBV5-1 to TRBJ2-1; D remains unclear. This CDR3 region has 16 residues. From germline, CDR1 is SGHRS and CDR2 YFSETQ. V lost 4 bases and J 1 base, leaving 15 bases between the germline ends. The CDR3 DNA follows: TGCGCCAGCAGCACCTTTCTAGGTGATTCCTACAATGAGCAGTTCTTC. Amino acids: CASSTFLGDSYNEQFF. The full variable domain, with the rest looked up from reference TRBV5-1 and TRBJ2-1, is KAGVTQTPRYLIKTRGQQVTLSCSPISGHRSVSWYQQTPGQGLQFLFEYFSETQRNKGNFPGRFSGRQFSNSRSEMNVSTLELGDSALYLCASSTFLGDSYNEQFFGPGTRLTVL.

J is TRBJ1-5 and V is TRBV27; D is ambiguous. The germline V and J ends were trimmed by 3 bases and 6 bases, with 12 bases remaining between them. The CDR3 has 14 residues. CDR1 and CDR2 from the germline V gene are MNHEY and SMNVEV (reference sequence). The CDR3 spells CASSFIPIGQPQHF. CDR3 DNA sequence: TGTGCCAGCAGTTTTATCCCAATCGGTCAGCCCCAGCATTTT.

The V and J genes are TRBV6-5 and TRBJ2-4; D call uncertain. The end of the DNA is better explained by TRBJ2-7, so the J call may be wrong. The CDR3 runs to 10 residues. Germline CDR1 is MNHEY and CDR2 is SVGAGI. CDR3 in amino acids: CASGEHEQYF. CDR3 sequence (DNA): TGTGCCAGCGGTGAGCACGAGCAGTACTTC.

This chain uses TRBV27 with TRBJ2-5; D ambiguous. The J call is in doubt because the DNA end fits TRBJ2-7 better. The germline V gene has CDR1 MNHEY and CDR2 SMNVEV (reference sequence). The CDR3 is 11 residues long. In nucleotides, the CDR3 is TGTGCCAGCAGTTTTTTCGACGAGCAGTACTTC. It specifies CASSFFDEQYF.

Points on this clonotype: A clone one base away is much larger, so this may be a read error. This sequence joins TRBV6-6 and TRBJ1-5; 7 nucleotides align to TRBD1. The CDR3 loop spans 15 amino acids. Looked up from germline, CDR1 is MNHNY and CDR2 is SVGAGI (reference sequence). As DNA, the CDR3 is TGTGCCAGCACTTCTAGGGACAGCCTAAATCAGCTCCAGCATTTT. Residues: CASTSRDSLNQLQHF.

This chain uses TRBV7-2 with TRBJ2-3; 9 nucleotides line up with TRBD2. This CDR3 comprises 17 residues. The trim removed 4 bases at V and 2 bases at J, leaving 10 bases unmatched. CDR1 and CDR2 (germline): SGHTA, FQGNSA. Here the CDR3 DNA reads TGTGCCAGCAGCTCGAATCGACTAGCGGAACCCACAGATACGCAGTATTTT. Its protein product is CASSSNRLAEPTDTQYF.

The CDR3 loop is CASSLLGPRGGTEAFF. The CDR3 DNA follows: TGTGCCAGCAGTTTATTAGGCCCCAGGGGGGGCACTGAAGCTTTCTTT. This chain uses TRBV28 with TRBJ1-1, with 7 bases fitting TRBD1. J gave up 4 bases and V 1 base, and 9 bases lay outside the gene matches. This CDR3 region has 16 residues. CDR1 and CDR2 from the germline V gene are MDHEN and SYDVKM.

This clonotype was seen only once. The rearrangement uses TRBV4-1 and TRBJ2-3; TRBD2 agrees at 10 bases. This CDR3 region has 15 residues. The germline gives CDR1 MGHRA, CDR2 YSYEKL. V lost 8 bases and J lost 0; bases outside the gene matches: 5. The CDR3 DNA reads TGCGCCAGCGGGTGGACTAGCGGAAGCACAGATACGCAGTATTTT. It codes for CASGWTSGSTDTQYF.

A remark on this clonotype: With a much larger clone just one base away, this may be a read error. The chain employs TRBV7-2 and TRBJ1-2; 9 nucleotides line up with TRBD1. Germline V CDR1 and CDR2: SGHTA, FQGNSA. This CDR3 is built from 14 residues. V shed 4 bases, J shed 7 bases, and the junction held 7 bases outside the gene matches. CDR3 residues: CASSWGQGVLGYTF. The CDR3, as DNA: TGTGCCAGCAGCTGGGGACAGGGAGTTCTTGGCTACACCTTC.

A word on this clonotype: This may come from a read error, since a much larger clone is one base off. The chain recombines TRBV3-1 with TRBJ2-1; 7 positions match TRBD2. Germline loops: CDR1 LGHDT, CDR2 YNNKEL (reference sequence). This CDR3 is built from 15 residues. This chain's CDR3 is CASSQELAAYKEQFF. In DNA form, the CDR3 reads TGTGCCAGCAGCCAAGAGCTAGCGGCTTACAAGGAGCAGTTCTTC.

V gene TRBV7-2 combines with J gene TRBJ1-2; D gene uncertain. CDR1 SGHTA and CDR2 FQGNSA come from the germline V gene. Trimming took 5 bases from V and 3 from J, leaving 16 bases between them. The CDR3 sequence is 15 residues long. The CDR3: CASSRHGDGHYGYTF. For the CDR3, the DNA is TGTGCCAGCAGCCGGCATGGCGACGGCCACTATGGCTACACCTTC.

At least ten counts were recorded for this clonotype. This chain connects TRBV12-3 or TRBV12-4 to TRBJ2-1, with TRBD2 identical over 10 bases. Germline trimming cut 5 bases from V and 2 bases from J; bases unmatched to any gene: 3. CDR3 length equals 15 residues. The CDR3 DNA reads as TGTGCCAGCAGTCGGACTAGCGGAACCTACAATGAGCAGTTCTTC. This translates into CASSRTSGTYNEQFF.

The CDR3 DNA reads as TGTGCCAGCAGTTCGGGCTGGAACACCGGGGAGCTGTTTTTT. As protein: CASSSGWNTGELFF. The rearrangement uses TRBV27 and TRBJ2-2; D gene uncertain. The CDR3 extends over 14 amino acids. The V end was cut by 4 bases, the J end by 1 base, with 7 bases between. The germline V gene has CDR1 MNHEY and CDR2 SMNVEV (reference sequence).

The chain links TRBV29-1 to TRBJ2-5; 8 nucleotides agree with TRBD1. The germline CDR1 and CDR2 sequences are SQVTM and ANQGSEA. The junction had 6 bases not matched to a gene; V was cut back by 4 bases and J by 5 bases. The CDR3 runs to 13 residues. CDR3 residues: CSVGTGFRETQYF. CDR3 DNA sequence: TGCAGCGTTGGGACAGGGTTTCGGGAGACCCAGTACTTC. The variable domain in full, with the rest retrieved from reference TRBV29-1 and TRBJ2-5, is SAVISQKPSRDICQRGTSLTIQCQVDSQVTMMFWYRQQPGQSLTLIATANQGSEATYESGFVIDKFPISRPNLTFSTLTVSNMSPEDSSIYLCSVGTGFRETQYFGPGTRLLVL.

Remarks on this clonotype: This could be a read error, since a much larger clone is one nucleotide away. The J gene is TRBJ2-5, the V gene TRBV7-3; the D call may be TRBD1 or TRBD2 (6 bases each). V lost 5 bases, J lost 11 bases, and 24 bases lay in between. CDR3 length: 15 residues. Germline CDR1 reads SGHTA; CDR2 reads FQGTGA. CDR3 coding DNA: TGTGCCAGCAGCACACAGGGAGGACTTTACAATGAGCAGTACTTC. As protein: CASSTQGGLYNEQYF.